A single sample is the source of the 12 T cell receptor beta chains below, sequenced in a study of OX40 agonist ivuxolimab in advanced cancers. Receptors were amplified or captured by the immunoSEQ multiplex PCR assay. TCRdb took this table from immuneACCESS and kept in-frame rearrangements with V and J called. Such tables lack part of the clones; where checked against another copy, unresolved V genes explain under half of the gap, and the rest is unexplained. A total of approximately 60,000 clones appear in this sample, about four fifths of them only once. Approximately 5.2% of the sample lies in the top ten. The sample consisted of CD4+ or CD8+ T cells sorted from blood, taken in a trial of the OX40 agonist ivuxolimab. Every receptor here comes from an adult with an advanced solid tumor such as melanoma, head and neck, liver or kidney cancer.

The table lists this clone with a count of one. This CDR3 reads CASSRSGRGRDTEAFF. CDR3 nucleotides: TGTGCCAGTAGTCGCTCTGGTCGGGGCAGGGACACTGAAGCTTTCTTT. The chain links TRBV19 to TRBJ1-1; possibly TRBD1 for D (5 bases). The CDR3 extends over 16 amino acids. CDR1 is LNHDA and CDR2 is SQIVND in the germline V gene (reference sequence). The V end lost 5 bases, the J end lost 3 bases, and 19 bases lay between the germline ends.

This sequence joins TRBV11-3 and TRBJ2-1; D is perhaps TRBD2 (7 bases). There are 16 residues in the CDR3. Germline V gene sequence: CDR1 SGHNT, CDR2 YENEEA. V lost 0 bases, J lost 5 bases, and 14 bases lay in between. CDR3 DNA sequence: TGTGCCAGCAGCTTAGATCGGGGGGCGAACCACAATGAGCAGTTCTTC. Translating it yields CASSLDRGANHNEQFF.

The gene calls are TRBV5-1 and TRBJ1-2; D gene ambiguous. This CDR3 comprises 14 residues. V lost 4 bases, J lost 2 bases, and 12 bases lay in between. Per the germline V gene, CDR1 is SGHRS and CDR2 is YFSETQ. In nucleotides, the CDR3 is TGCGCCAGCAGCGAAGGTGGATGGAACTATGGCTACACCTTC. As protein: CASSEGGWNYGYTF.

V gene TRBV18 combines with J gene TRBJ1-1, with 7 bases aligning to TRBD1. The CDR3 is 17 amino acids. Germline assignment: CDR1 KGHSH and CDR2 LQKENI. The ends lost 3 bases at V and 6 bases at J; junction bases unmatched: 16. The CDR3 protein is CASSPGQTSGGFAEAFF. The CDR3 nucleotides are TGTGCCAGCTCACCTGGACAGACCTCAGGGGGTTTCGCTGAAGCTTTCTTT.

The V gene is TRBV25-1, the J gene TRBJ2-1, with D perhaps matching TRBD1 or TRBD2 (5 bases each). CDR1 and CDR2 from the germline V gene are MGHDK and SYGVNS. Deletions cut 1 base from V and 8 bases from J, with 15 bases between. This CDR3 is built from 15 residues. The CDR3 reads CASSELGVNGYEQFF. The DNA for the CDR3 is TGTGCCAGCAGTGAATTGGGGGTGAACGGGTATGAGCAGTTCTTC.

This clone was seen only once. V is TRBV9 and J is TRBJ2-1; 10 bases match TRBD2. The CDR3 sequence is 15 residues long. V was pared by 3 bases and J by 9 bases, with 9 bases of the junction left unmatched. Germline V gives CDR1 SGDLS, CDR2 YYNGEE. CDR3 loop: CASSARGLAISEQFF. As DNA, the CDR3 is TGTGCCAGCAGCGCCAGGGGACTAGCGATCAGTGAGCAGTTCTTC.

The rearrangement uses TRBV19 and TRBJ2-1; 7 bases are a match to TRBD2. The CDR3 runs to 16 residues. Trimming cost V 1 base and J 2 bases; bases outside gene matches: 5. Germline values: CDR1 LNHDA, CDR2 SQIVND (reference sequence). CDR3 nucleotide sequence: TGTGCCAGTAGTATAGGGGCGGGAGAGCCCTACAATGAGCAGTTCTTC. Translating gives CASSIGAGEPYNEQFF.

This clone was observed once. The chain joins TRBV5-4 to TRBJ2-3; 8 bases agree with TRBD2. The CDR3 length is 11 residues. Germline V CDR1 and CDR2: SGHNT, YYREEE (reference sequence). V lost 4 bases to trimming and J lost 10 bases; unmatched junction nucleotides: 2. The CDR3 coding sequence is TGTGCCAGCAGCGACGGGGGGGCGCAGTATTTT. Translating gives CASSDGGAQYF.

J is TRBJ2-7 and V is TRBV28; perhaps D is TRBD1 or TRBD2 (5 bases each). The germline V gene has CDR1 MDHEN and CDR2 SYDVKM. V was pared by 7 bases and J by 0 bases, with 13 bases between. There are 14 residues in the CDR3. The CDR3 bases are TGTGCCAGCAAAGGGACGGCCAGCTCCTACGAGCAGTACTTC. Translating gives CASKGTASSYEQYF.

The J gene is TRBJ2-5, the V gene TRBV14; weak D call: TRBD1 (5 bases). The germline V gene has CDR1 SGHDN and CDR2 FVKESK. This CDR3 comprises 15 residues. V shed 0 bases and J shed 1 base, with 9 bases lying between them. The DNA of the CDR3 is TGTGCCAGCAGCCAAGATAGGGGATTCCAAGAGACCCAGTACTTC. Its protein product is CASSQDRGFQETQYF.

A single count supports this clone. The chain joins TRBV27 to TRBJ1-5; TRBD1 matches at 8 bases. Germline values: CDR1 MNHEY, CDR2 SMNVEV (reference sequence). The CDR3 sequence is 14 residues long. V lost 6 bases to trimming and J lost 9 bases; unmatched junction nucleotides: 10. As DNA, the CDR3 is TGTGCCAGCAGACCGGACAGGGTAGTATCGCCCCAGCATTTT. Translated, it gives CASRPDRVVSPQHF.

The chain employs TRBV13 and TRBJ2-3, with 12 bases aligning to TRBD2. The CDR3 has 14 amino acids. Germline CDR1 is PRHDT and CDR2 is FYEKMQ (reference sequence). J gave up 11 bases and V 1 base, and 4 bases lay outside the gene matches. Here the CDR3 reads CASSLALAGGMQYF. CDR3 sequence (DNA): TGTGCCAGCAGCTTAGCCCTAGCGGGAGGGATGCAGTATTTT.